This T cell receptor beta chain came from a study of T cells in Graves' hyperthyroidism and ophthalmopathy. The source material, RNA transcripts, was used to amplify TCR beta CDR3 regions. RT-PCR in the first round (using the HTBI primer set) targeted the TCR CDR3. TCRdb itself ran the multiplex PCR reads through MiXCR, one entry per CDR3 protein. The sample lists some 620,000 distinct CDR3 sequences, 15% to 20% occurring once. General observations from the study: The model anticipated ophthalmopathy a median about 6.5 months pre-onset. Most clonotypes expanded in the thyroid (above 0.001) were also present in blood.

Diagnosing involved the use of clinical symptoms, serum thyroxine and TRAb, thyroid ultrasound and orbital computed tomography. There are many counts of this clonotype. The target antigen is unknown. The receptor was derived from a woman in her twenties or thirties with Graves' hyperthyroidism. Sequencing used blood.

CDR3 sequence (DNA): TGTGCCAGCAGCCCCATAGGTTCCGGGAGTCAAGAGACCCAGTACTTC. It is translated as CASSPIGSGSQETQYF. The chain recombines TRBV4-2 with TRBJ2-5, with D perhaps TRBD2 (6 bases). Deletions cut 4 bases from V and 2 bases from J, with 17 bases between. The CDR3 loop spans 16 amino acids. Germline-derived CDR1 and CDR2 are LGHNA and YNFKEQ.